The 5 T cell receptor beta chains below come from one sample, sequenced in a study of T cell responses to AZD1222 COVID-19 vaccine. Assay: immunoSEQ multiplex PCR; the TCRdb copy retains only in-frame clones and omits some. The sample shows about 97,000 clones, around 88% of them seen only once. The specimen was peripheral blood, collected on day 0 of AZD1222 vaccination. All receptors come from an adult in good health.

CDR3 in DNA: TGTGCCAGCTCACCCGGGGCGGACGGTAACACTGAAGCTTTCTTT. This encodes CASSPGADGNTEAFF. The chain uses TRBV18 and TRBJ1-1, with D perhaps TRBD1 (5 bases). CDR1 and CDR2 (germline): KGHSH, LQKENI. V was pared by 3 bases and J by 2 bases, with 13 bases between. The CDR3 is made up of 15 amino acids.

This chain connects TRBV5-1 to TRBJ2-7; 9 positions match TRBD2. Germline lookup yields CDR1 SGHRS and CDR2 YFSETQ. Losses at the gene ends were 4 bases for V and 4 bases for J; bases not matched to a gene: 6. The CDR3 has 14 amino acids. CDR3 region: CASSVSGSPYEQYF. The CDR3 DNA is TGCGCCAGCAGCGTTAGCGGGAGTCCATACGAGCAGTACTTC. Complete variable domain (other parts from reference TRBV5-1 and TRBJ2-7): KAGVTQTPRYLIKTRGQQVTLSCSPISGHRSVSWYQQTPGQGLQFLFEYFSETQRNKGNFPGRFSGRQFSNSRSEMNVSTLELGDSALYLCASSVSGSPYEQYFGPGTRLTVT.

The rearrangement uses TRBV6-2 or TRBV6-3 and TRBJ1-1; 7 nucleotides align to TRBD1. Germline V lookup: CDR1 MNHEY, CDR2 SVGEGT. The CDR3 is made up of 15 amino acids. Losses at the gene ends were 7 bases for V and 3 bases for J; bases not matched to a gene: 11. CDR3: CASNPLGRGYTEAFF. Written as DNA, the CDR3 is TGTGCCAGCAACCCCTTGGGCAGGGGGTACACTGAAGCTTTCTTT.

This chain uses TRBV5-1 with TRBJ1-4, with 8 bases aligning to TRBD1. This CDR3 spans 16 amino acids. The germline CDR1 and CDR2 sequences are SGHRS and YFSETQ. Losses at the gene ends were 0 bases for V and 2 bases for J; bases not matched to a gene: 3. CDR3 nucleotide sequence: TGCGCCAGCAGCTTGGGGACAGGGCTGACTAATGAAAAACTGTTTTTT. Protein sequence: CASSLGTGLTNEKLFF.

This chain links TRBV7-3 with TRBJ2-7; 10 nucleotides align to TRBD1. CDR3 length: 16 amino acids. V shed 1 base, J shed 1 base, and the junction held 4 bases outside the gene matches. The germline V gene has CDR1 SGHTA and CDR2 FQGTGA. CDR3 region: CASSLNPGQGSYEQYF. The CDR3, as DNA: TGTGCCAGCAGCTTAAATCCGGGACAGGGGTCCTACGAGCAGTACTTC.